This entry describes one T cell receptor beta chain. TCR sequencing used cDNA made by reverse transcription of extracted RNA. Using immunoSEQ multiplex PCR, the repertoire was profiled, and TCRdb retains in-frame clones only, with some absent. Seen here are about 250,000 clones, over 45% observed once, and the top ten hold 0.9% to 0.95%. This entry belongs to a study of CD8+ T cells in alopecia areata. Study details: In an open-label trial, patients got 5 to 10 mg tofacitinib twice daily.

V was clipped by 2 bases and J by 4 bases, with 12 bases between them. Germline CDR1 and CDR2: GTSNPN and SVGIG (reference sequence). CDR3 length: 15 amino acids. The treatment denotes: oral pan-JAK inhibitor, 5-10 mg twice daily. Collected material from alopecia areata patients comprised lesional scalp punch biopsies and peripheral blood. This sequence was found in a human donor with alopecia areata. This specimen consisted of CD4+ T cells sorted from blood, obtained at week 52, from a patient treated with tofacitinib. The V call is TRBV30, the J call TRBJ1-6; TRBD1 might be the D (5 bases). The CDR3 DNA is TGTGCCTGGAGTCTTCCGGGACTGTATAATTCACCCCTCCACTTT. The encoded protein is CAWSLPGLYNSPLHF.